These 4 T cell receptor beta chains were sequenced from one sample in a study of sequential checkpoint blockade in melanoma. Specified treatment: randomized to nivolumab then ipilimumab (arm A) or the reverse (arm B). Repertoires were generated with immunoSEQ multiplex PCR, while TCRdb's copy carries only in-frame clones and drops some. The table includes over 10,000 clones, around 70% detected once. Source: CD8+ T cells sorted from blood (inferred from file names), taken from a patient given nivolumab and ipilimumab in sequence. The receptors originated from a human donor with melanoma.

This chain joins TRBV9 and TRBJ1-2; maybe TRBD1 (5 bases). The CDR3 covers 16 residues. With 0 bases removed from V and 1 base from J, the gap between germline ends came to 13 bases. Germline values: CDR1 SGDLS, CDR2 YYNGEE. The CDR3, as DNA: TGTGCCAGCAGCGTAGATGGCAGCGGGGGTAACTATGGCTACACCTTC. Amino acid sequence: CASSVDGSGGNYGYTF.

The CDR3 reads CASSVDYRRNTEAFF. Here the CDR3 DNA reads TGTGCCAGCAGCGTAGATTACAGAAGGAACACTGAAGCTTTCTTT. The chain is built from TRBV9 and TRBJ1-1; D unresolved. The CDR3 runs to 15 residues. Trimming removed 0 bases from V and 1 base from J, with 10 bases in between. The germline V gene has CDR1 SGDLS and CDR2 YYNGEE.

Notes on this clone: A read error is likely, as this CDR3 ends without the conserved phenylalanine or tryptophan. The chain has TRBV27 and TRBJ2-6, with 8 bases aligning to TRBD1. From germline, CDR1 is MNHEY and CDR2 SMNVEV (reference sequence). The CDR3 has 21 residues. With V trimmed by 0 bases and J by 0 bases, 13 bases remained unmatched. CDR3: CASSLSPLQGAYPSGANVLTS. As DNA, the CDR3 is TGTGCCAGCAGTTTATCCCCGTTGCAGGGGGCATATCCCTCTGGGGCCAACGTCCTGACTTCC.

The gene calls are TRBV9 and TRBJ1-1; the D gene is possibly TRBD1 (6 bases). Germline CDR1 and CDR2: SGDLS and YYNGEE. Deletions cut 3 bases from V and 8 bases from J, with 11 bases between. There are 12 residues in the CDR3. The CDR3 coding sequence is TGTGCCAGCAGCGCAGGGGAGGGCGAAGCTTTCTTT. Its protein is CASSAGEGEAFF.